This T cell receptor beta chain was retrieved from a study of T-cell reconstitution after alpha-beta-depleted transplantation in children. It was with unique molecular identifiers that the TCRbeta library was prepared. In TCRdb, the PCR reads were re-called with MiXCR into one record per CDR3 protein. The sample shows about a million distinct CDR3 sequences, roughly 29% of them seen only once. A few counts support this clonotype. The starting material was PBMCs, mostly from graft donor cells, obtained 360 days after TCRalphabeta/CD19-depleted stem cell transplant. The TCR comes from a boy in the first two years of life who had a stem cell transplant for SCID, so the T cells may come from the graft donor.

CDR3 DNA: TGCAGTGTTACGAGTGTGGGGGAGCTGTTTTTT. It specifies CSVTSVGELFF. This chain joins TRBV20-1 and TRBJ2-2; D gene uncertain. The CDR3 covers 11 residues. The germline V gene encodes CDR1 DFQATT and CDR2 SNEGSKA (reference sequence). Between the trimmed V and J ends, which lost 7 bases and 8 bases, there was a span of 11 bases.